This T cell receptor (beta chain) emerged from a study of CD4 and CD8 cells across lung adenocarcinoma regions. Trimming left V 3 bases short and J 1 base short, with 13 bases between. Germline V lookup: CDR1 MNHEY, CDR2 SMNVEV (reference sequence). The CDR3 has 16 amino acids. Samples came from patients with localized non-small cell lung adenocarcinoma. This clonotype is deemed medium-sized. TCRdb called the PCR reads again in MiXCR, with one record for every CDR3 protein. This table holds nearly 9,500 distinct CDR3 sequences, 50% found once. The gene calls are TRBV27 and TRBJ2-1; D possibly corresponds to TRBD1 (5 bases). The TCR sequence derives from a female donor with lung adenocarcinoma. The CD4 and CD8 labels of this study may be unreliable. Sample: CD8+ T cells from the margin of a lung tumor. The CDR3 DNA reads as TGTGCCAGCAGTTTCCCCCGGGCAGGGTCCTACAATGAGCAGTTCTTC. This sequence encodes CASSFPRAGSYNEQFF.